The text below deals with one TCR beta chain. Germline CDR1 and CDR2: LNHDA and SQIVND (reference sequence). This CDR3 has 15 residues. J gave up 3 bases and V 5 bases, and 7 bases lay outside the gene matches. The cohort comprised adults aged about 18 to 90 years residing in about two dozen US areas. Researchers sorted participants into cohorts using their self-reported clinical history. Two negative PCRs, clearance, or symptom resolution had been documented for recovered Cohort 3 donors. The data are from a study of blood T cell repertoires in COVID-19. For the study at large: The United States, Italy and Spain provided the acute and convalescent COVID-19 samples.

Libraries were prepared by immunoSEQ multiplex PCR; TCRdb keeps only in-frame clonotypes and omits some of them. The sample lists under 200,000 clones; over 70% were seen once. The receptor comes from a woman in her sixties or seventies who had recovered from COVID-19. The sequenced sample was PBMCs or T cells enriched from blood (not recorded which). V gene TRBV19 combines with J gene TRBJ1-1; TRBD1 aligns across 9 bases. This chain's CDR3 is CASSPWDREYTEAFF. The CDR3 coding sequence is TGTGCCAGTAGTCCTTGGGACAGGGAATACACTGAAGCTTTCTTT.